The clone carrying this T cell receptor (beta chain) is deemed medium-sized. Not a single patient had been given any form of treatment at any point before undergoing thyroid surgery. The data were obtained in a study of metastatic and nonmetastatic thyroid tumors. The overall study: Repertoires were compared across blood and tumor or nodule tissue from malignant and benign thyroid patients.

The CDR3 is made up of 15 amino acids. Germline-derived CDR1 and CDR2 are MGHRA and YSYEKL. V was clipped by 0 bases and J by 4 bases, with 12 bases between them. Per the study methods: A classifier for distant metastasis in papillary thyroid cancer was constructed using CDR3 differences observed across clinicopathological groups. MiXCR was used by TCRdb to re-call the PCR reads. It is TCRdb's table, rather than the study itself, that gives the V and J calls and clone size. The table lists around 23,000 clones, 20% to 25% of them singletons. This rearrangement joins TRBV4-1 to TRBJ1-2; D is possibly TRBD1 (5 bases). Sample: tumor tissue. The receptor comes from a female donor with papillary thyroid cancer or a benign thyroid nodule (not recorded which). Some clones in this sample may be carry-over from other donors' samples. The CDR3 reads CASSQDWGNPYGYTF. Written as DNA, the CDR3 is TGCGCCAGCAGCCAAGATTGGGGGAACCCCTATGGCTACACCTTC.